This T cell receptor (beta chain) was observed in a study of T cells in tumors after PD-1 blockade (dated by TCRdb to about 2019). In terms of the full investigation: Prior checkpoint blockade, systemic immunosuppressant use, and recent radiotherapy or other anti-cancer therapy within 4 weeks were grounds for patient exclusion. RECIST version 1.1 was used to assess clinical response. Tumor samples averaged around 24,000 TCR templates (range roughly 554-99,264) and about 6,600 unique clonotypes, around 21-fold deeper than single-cell TCR sequencing. While on anti-PD-1 treatment, some of the patients also continued taking daily vismodegib 150 mg. Using site-matched tumors from BCC or SCC patients sampled before and after anti-PD-1 therapy, the study carried out paired single-cell RNA and TCR sequencing. Patients received pembrolizumab 200 mg every 3 weeks or cemiplimab 350 mg every 2 weeks. What the research found in general, with its limitations: Clonal replacement was observed only between pre- and post-treatment samples and not between two pre-treatment samples, a pattern that was regarded as arguing against biopsy timing or location artifacts. Exhausted CD8+ clones expanded after therapy were mostly novel clonotypes undetected pre-treatment, suggesting clonal replacement rather than reinvigoration of pre-existing clones. Approximately 40% of the TCR clonotypes from tumors also showed up in blood, and some novel exhausted tumor clones were present in pre-treatment blood, which suggests peripheral recruitment. Where the novel T cell clones came from was not determined, and possible sources could include lymphoid organs or rare unexpanded clones inside the tumor or in the tumor periphery.

The immunoSEQ platform was used to carry out deep TCRbeta sequencing. The published analysis was carried out like this. For further analysis, only productive rearrangements were exported out of the immunoSEQ Analyzer. Clones with significant expansion or contraction between timepoints were called with a two-sided binomial test at Bonferroni-corrected P below 0.01. Bulk TCRbeta clonotypes were assigned T cell phenotypes by matching to single-cell RNA+TCR-seq clones sharing the same TCRbeta sequence. Using bulk TCR sequencing data, clone enrichment in tumor was calculated by dividing a clone's tumor frequency by the same clone's PBMC frequency. TCRs were sorted with GLIPH into specificity groups, meaning clusters of distinct TCRs that share CDR3 motifs and likely recognize common antigens. The table comes from immuneACCESS by way of TCRdb, which keeps in-frame sequences with V and J called. Part of the clones is missing from these tables; in studies checked, under half for an unresolved V gene and the rest for unknown reasons. V and J calls and clone size are copied from that table; D and trimming were computed from the DNA. Counted in this sample were over 10,000 clones; 60% to 70% of them appeared once. The ten largest make up roughly 15% of the sample.

With respect to this clone: The antigen it recognizes is unknown. Base-call qualities are not available, and no considerably larger clone is one nucleotide away.

The CDR3 has 17 amino acids, counting the end cysteine and phenylalanine. CDR3 DNA is the only sequence kept; it has 51 bases, read in frame from the first base. Taken from the germline V gene (reference sequence), the CDR1 and CDR2 loops are LGHDT and YNNKEL. Clipping removes 3 bases from V and 8 bases from J, with 10 as the unmatched junction base count. Read against the paper, the sample's time point label means: before anti-PD-1 therapy. Tumor biopsies were site-matched, taken from the same primary tumor before and after PD-1 blockade. Genomic DNA extracted from tumor biopsies or peripheral blood was used for bulk TCRbeta sequencing, with input ranging from roughly 616 ng to 6,500 ng. Bulk TCRbeta sequencing was performed on remaining biopsy material to increase sensitivity for rare clonotypes compared with single-cell TCR sequencing. Histologically proven advanced or metastatic basal or squamous cell carcinoma was present in all patients, all of whom were poor candidates for surgical resection. The basal cell carcinoma cohort was made up of approximately twelve patients, and bulk tumor TCR sequencing was performed for seven or eight of these patients. Fresh biopsies were taken from the primary tumor site, and part of the biopsy material was kept in RNAlater for exome and bulk TCR sequencing.

This chain is built from TRBV3-1 (or the pseudogene TRBV3-2) and TRBJ1-6; TRBD1 agrees with 10 junctional bases. The TCR comes from a human donor with basal cell carcinoma. Material: tumor tissue, obtained before anti-PD-1 treatment. This receptor carries the CDR3 CASSQGLPGQGYSPLHF. The DNA sequence is given as TGTGCCAGCAGCCAGGGGTTACCGGGACAGGGGTATTCACCCCTCCACTTT.